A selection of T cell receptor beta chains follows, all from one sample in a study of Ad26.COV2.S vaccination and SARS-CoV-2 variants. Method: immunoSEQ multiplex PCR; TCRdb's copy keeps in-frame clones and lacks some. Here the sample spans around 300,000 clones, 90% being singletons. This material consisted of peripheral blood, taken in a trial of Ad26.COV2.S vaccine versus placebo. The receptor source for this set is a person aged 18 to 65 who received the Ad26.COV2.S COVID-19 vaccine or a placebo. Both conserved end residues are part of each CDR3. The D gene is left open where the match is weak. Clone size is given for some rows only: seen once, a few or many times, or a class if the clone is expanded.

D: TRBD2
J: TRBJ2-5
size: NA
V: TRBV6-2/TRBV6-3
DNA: TGTGCCAGCAGTCTAAGCGGGGAAGAGACCCAGTACTTC
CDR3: CASSLSGEETQYF

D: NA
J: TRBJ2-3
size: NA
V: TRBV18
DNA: TGTGCCAGCTCACCAACGAGAGCTAGCACAGATACGCAGTATTTT
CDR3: CASSPTRASTDTQYF

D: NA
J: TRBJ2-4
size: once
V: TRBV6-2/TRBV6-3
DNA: TGTGCCAGCAGCCGACCGGGGGCTTCTAGGAACATTCAGTACTTC
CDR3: CASSRPGASRNIQYF

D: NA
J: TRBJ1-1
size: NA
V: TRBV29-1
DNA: TGCAGCGCAATCGAATGGGGCACTGAAGCTTTCTTT
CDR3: CSAIEWGTEAFF

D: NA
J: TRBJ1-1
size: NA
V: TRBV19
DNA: TGTGCCAGTAGATGGGGGGGCACTGAAGCTTTCTTT
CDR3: CASRWGGTEAFF

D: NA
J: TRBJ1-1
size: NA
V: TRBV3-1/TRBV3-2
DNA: TGTGCCAGCAGCCCCCACGGGACCTTGAACACTGAAGCTTTCTTT
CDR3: CASSPHGTLNTEAFF

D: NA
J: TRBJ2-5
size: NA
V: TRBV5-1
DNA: TGCGCCAGCAGCTTGGGACAGCAAGAGACCCAGTACTTC
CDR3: CASSLGQQETQYF

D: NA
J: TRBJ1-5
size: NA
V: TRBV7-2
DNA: TGTGCCAGCAGCCCTCCGGTCAGCAGCTCACAGCATTTT
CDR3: CASSPPVSSSQHF

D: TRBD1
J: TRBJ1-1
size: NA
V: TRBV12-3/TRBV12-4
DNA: TGTGCCAGCAGTTTCCTACAGGGGGGAGAAGCTTTCTTT
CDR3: CASSFLQGGEAFF

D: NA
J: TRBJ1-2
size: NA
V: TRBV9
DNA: TGTGCCAGCAGCGTAGACAGGGATTATGGCTACACCTTC
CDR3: CASSVDRDYGYTF

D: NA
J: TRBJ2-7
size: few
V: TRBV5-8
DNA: TGTGCCAGCAGCTTGATCGCTGTGCAGTACTTC
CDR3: CASSLIAVQYF

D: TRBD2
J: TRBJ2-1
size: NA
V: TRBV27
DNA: TGTGCCAGCAGTTTCGGACTAGCGGTCCACAATGAGCAGTTCTTC
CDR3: CASSFGLAVHNEQFF

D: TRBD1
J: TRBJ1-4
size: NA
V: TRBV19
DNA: TGTGCCAGTTTACGGGGGGGGACAGCTAATGAAAAACTGTTTTTT
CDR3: CASLRGGTANEKLFF

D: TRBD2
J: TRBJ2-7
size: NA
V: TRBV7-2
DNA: TGTGCCAGCAGCTTTCAGGGAGGGTCCTACGAGCAGTACTTC
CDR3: CASSFQGGSYEQYF

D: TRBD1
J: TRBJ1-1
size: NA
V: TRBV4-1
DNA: TGCGCCAGCAGCCAAGAACCGGGACAGCTCTTCACTGAAGCTTTCTTT
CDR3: CASSQEPGQLFTEAFF

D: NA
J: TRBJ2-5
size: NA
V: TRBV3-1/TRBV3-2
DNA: TGTGCCAGCAAAAAGGGCGAGGAGACCCAGTACTTC
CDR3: CASKKGEETQYF

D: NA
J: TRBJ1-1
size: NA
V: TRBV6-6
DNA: TGTGCCAGCAGTTACGAGAGGGGATGGGCTGAAGCTTTCTTT
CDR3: CASSYERGWAEAFF

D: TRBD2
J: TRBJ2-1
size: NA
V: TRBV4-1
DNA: TGCGCCAGCAGCCAATCTCGTCTAGCGGGAGTAACGAGGGACACCTACAATGAGCAGTTCTTC
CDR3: CASSQSRLAGVTRDTYNEQFF

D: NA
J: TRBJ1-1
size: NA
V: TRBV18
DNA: TGTGCCAGCTCACCACAAGGGACTGAGAACACTGAAGCTTTCTTT
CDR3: CASSPQGTENTEAFF

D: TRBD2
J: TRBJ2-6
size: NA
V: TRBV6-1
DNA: TGTGCCAGCAGTGTCGGGACTAGCGTAACGCGGGGGGCCAACGTCCTGACTTTC
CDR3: CASSVGTSVTRGANVLTF

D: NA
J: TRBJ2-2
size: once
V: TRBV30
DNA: TGTGCCTGGAGATTTTCGGGGCTCGGGGAGCTGTTTTTT
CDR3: CAWRFSGLGELFF

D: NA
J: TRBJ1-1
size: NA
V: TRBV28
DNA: TGTGCCAGCAGCCACGGGAGAACTGAAGCTTTCTTT
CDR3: CASSHGRTEAFF

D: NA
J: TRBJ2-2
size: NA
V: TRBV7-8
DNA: TGTGCCAGCAGCTTATGGGGCCTCGCGAACACCGGGGAGCTGTTTTTT
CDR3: CASSLWGLANTGELFF

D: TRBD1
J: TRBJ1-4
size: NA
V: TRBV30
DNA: TGTGCCTGGACCCTAGGGACAGGGGCTAGAGAAAAACTGTTTTTT
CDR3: CAWTLGTGAREKLFF

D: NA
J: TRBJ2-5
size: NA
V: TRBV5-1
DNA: TGCGCCAGCAGCCCCATGGGGTTGTTGGCAGGGGATGGGAGGGAGACCCAGTACTTC
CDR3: CASSPMGLLAGDGRETQYF

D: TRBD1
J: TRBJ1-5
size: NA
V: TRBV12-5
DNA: TGTGCTAGTGGTTTTCGGGGACAGGGGGTTCTGTATAGCAATCAGCCCCAGCATTTT
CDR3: CASGFRGQGVLYSNQPQHF

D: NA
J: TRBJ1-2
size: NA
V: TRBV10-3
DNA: TGTGCCATCACCATGCAACAGGGTAGCTACACCTTC
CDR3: CAITMQQGSYTF

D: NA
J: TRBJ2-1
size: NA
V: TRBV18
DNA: TGTGCCAGCTCACCAGAACTACGAAGTGAGCAGTTCTTC
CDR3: CASSPELRSEQFF

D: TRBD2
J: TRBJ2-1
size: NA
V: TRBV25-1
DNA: TGTGCCAGCAGTGAATCAACACTAGCGGGAGGGCCATTCAATGAGCAGTTCTTC
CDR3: CASSESTLAGGPFNEQFF

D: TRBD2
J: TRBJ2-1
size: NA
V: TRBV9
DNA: TGTGCCAGCAGCGAGTCGGGGGGAACGTACAATGAGCAGTTCTTC
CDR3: CASSESGGTYNEQFF

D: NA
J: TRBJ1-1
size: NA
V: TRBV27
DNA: TGTGCCACCGCCGGGTCGGGGGGCACTGAAGCTTTCTTT
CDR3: CATAGSGGTEAFF

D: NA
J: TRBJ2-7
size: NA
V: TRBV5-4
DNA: TGTGCCAGCAGCTCGGAAGATTACGAGCAGTACTTC
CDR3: CASSSEDYEQYF

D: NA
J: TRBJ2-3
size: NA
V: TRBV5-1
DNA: TGCGCCAGCAGCTTGCCCCTTACGGGCGCAGATACGCAGTATTTT
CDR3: CASSLPLTGADTQYF

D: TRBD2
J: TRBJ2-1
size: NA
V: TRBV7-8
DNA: TGTGCCAGCAGCTCCCCAACTAGCGGGAGGGCCGTTGAGCAGTTCTTC
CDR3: CASSSPTSGRAVEQFF

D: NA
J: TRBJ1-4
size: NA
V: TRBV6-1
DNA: TGTGCCAGCAGTGAATACAGAGCAACTAATGAAAAACTGTTTTTT
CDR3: CASSEYRATNEKLFF

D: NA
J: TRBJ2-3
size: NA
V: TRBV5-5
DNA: TGTGCCAGCAGCTCGCAGGAGGAGGTGGGGGGCCCCAGCACAGATACGCAGTATTTT
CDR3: CASSSQEEVGGPSTDTQYF

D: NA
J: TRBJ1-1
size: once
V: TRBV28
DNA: TGTGCCAGCAGTTTAGGCTTGGACGTGAACACTGAAGCTTTCTTT
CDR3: CASSLGLDVNTEAFF

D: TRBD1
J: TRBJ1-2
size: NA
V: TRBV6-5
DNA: TGTGCCAGCAGTTACGGGGGGGGGACAGCCACCTATGGCTACACCTTC
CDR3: CASSYGGGTATYGYTF

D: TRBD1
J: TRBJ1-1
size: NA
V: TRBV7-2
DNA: TGTGCCAGCAGCACACTTGAGACAGGGGCCCCGTCTTTCTTT
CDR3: CASSTLETGAPSFF

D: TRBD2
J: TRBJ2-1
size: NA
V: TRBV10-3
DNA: TGTGCCATCAGTGGGGGACTAGCGGGAGGGTCCTACAATGAGCAGTTCTTC
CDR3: CAISGGLAGGSYNEQFF

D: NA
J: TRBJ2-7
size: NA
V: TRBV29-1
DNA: TGCAGCGTTCTCGTAAGAGACGGGGTCGGCGAGCAGTACTTC
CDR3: CSVLVRDGVGEQYF

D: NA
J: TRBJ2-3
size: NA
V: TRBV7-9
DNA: TGTGCCAGCACCCCCATTTCAGATACGCAGTATTTT
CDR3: CASTPISDTQYF

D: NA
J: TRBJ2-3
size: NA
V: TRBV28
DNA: TGTGCCAGCAGTAGGACGAAGCAGTATTTT
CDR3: CASSRTKQYF